Listed below are T cell receptor beta chains from one sample, sequenced in a study of shared clonotypes between healthy human individuals. Only in-frame clones appear in the TCRdb table, and some are missing; sequencing was by immunoSEQ multiplex PCR. The sample includes hundreds of thousands of clones, about 98% of them seen just once. The sample consisted of naive CD8+ T cells sorted from blood. These receptors were obtained from a young man in good health. Both conserved end residues are part of each CDR3.

TRBV5-6	TRBJ2-1	CASSDQGAQSNEQFF
TRBV10-3	TRBJ2-3	CAISVVTSTDTQYF
TRBV7-9	TRBJ2-2	CASSFGSGSGTGELFF
TRBV7-9	TRBJ2-1	CASSFLVSGAYNEQFF
TRBV19	TRBJ1-1	CASSIGYREWTEAFF
TRBV21-1	TRBJ1-1	CASSSKRSRLNTEAFF
TRBV29-1	TRBJ2-2	CSVRKETGELFF
TRBV29-1	TRBJ2-2	CSAGAGTNTGELFF
TRBV9	TRBJ2-2	CASSIREQNTGELFF
TRBV9	TRBJ1-1	CASTVRGGNTEAFF
TRBV30	TRBJ2-7	CAWSSGTGGDEQYF
TRBV10-3	TRBJ2-7	CAISDFGQAVSEQYF
TRBV7-9	TRBJ1-1	CASSPTTTLTGRAFF